Listed below are T cell receptor beta chains from one sample, sequenced in a study of beta chain features in type 1 diabetes. Data came from immunoSEQ multiplex PCR; TCRdb stores just in-frame clones and leaves some out. The sample lists hundreds of thousands of clones; over 11% were seen once. The sequenced sample was naive CD4+ T cells from blood. Receptors were obtained from a man younger than 40 with type 1 diabetes. Both conserved end residues are part of each CDR3.

j_call	v_call	cdr3_aa
TRBJ2-1	TRBV28	CASSSGSGAYNEQFF
TRBJ2-2	TRBV4-2	CASSQGRSTGELFF
TRBJ1-1	TRBV5-4	CASSLEAGGGTEAFF
TRBJ1-2	TRBV5-1	CASSLDSSYGYTF
TRBJ2-1	TRBV5-1	CASSPLAGGTSNEQFF
TRBJ2-7	TRBV9	CASSAGTSGAYEQYF
TRBJ1-4	TRBV25-1	CASRDREKKLFF
TRBJ2-7	TRBV2	CASSRDEQYF
TRBJ2-1	TRBV29-1	CSVEVLALASNEQFF
TRBJ2-1	TRBV11-2	CASSLVSVSSYNEQFF
TRBJ2-1	TRBV19	CASRRGSSGSNEQFF
TRBJ2-3	TRBV4-3	CASSQGDFSTSSTDTQYF
TRBJ2-4	TRBV20-1	CSAITLAGVNF
TRBJ2-1	TRBV7-9	CASSPLAGGDNEQFF
TRBJ2-5	TRBV9	CASSVGVARETQYF
TRBJ2-2	TRBV29-1	CSVEADTGELFF
TRBJ1-2	TRBV2	CASSEGQGDGYTF
TRBJ1-5	TRBV1	CVTGYGNQPQHF
TRBJ2-1	TRBV18	CASSPLRDNEQFF
TRBJ2-7	TRBV7-2	CASSRQGGAYEQYF
TRBJ2-7	TRBV11-2	CASSLRLAGNEQYF
TRBJ2-1	TRBV7-3	CASSLGQGNEQFF
TRBJ2-5	TRBV1	CTHTHSSGGRHRETQYF
TRBJ2-7	TRBV6-5	CASRQGAYEQYF
TRBJ2-3	TRBV28	CASNGAQVFADTQYF
TRBJ1-2	TRBV28	CASSYRGLSYGYTF